A selection of T cell receptor beta chains follows, all from one sample in a study of T cell responses to AZD1222 COVID-19 vaccine. Profiling relied on immunoSEQ multiplex PCR, and the TCRdb table lists in-frame clones only, not all of them. There are around 120,000 clones in the sample; approximately 85% occur only once, and around 3.9% lies in the top ten. This sample comprised peripheral blood, obtained on day 0 of MenACWY control vaccination. These receptor sequences come from an adult in good health. The CDR3 runs from the conserved cysteine through the conserved F or W. Fields, in order: clone size, D gene, V gene, J gene, CDR3 length, CDR3 protein, CDR3 DNA. The D gene is left open where the match is weak. Some rows mark clone size as missing; the rest say once, few, many or name a class of expanded clone.

-	-	TRBV25-1	TRBJ2-7	15	CASSDSWGLAHEQYF	TGTGCCAGCAGTGATTCCTGGGGGCTAGCGCACGAGCAGTACTTC
-	-	TRBV4-1	TRBJ1-1	15	CASSYTGGDNTEAFF	TGCGCCAGCAGCTATACAGGAGGGGATAACACTGAAGCTTTCTTT
-	-	TRBV5-5	TRBJ1-2	16	CASSLVVFGGLSGYTF	TGTGCCAGCAGCTTGGTTGTTTTTGGGGGGTTGAGTGGCTACACCTTC
-	-	TRBV15	TRBJ2-1	16	CATSLGARAVRNEQFF	TGTGCCACCAGCTTAGGGGCCAGGGCGGTTAGGAATGAGCAGTTCTTC
-	-	TRBV3-1/TRBV3-2	TRBJ2-5	14	CASVGETAAETQYF	TGTGCCAGCGTCGGCGAGACAGCAGCGGAGACCCAGTACTTC
-	-	TRBV18	TRBJ2-7	14	CASSPGTDSYEQYF	TGTGCCAGCTCACCGGGGACCGACTCCTACGAGCAGTACTTC
-	-	TRBV27	TRBJ1-5	15	CASSFQGPEYQPQHF	TGTGCCAGCAGTTTCCAGGGGCCAGAGTATCAGCCCCAGCATTTT
-	-	TRBV12-3/TRBV12-4	TRBJ2-7	13	CASSFTGRYEQYF	TGTGCCAGCAGTTTTACTGGTAGATACGAGCAGTACTTC
once	-	TRBV7-6	TRBJ1-5	14	CASSLRGSSQPQHF	TGTGCCAGCAGCCTCAGGGGTAGCAGTCAGCCCCAGCATTTT
-	-	TRBV18	TRBJ1-1	13	CASSPRRGEGAFF	TGTGCCAGCTCACCCCGCCGGGGGGAAGGAGCTTTCTTT
-	-	TRBV3-1/TRBV3-2	TRBJ2-1	13	CASSKRGRNEQFF	TGTGCCAGCAGCAAAAGGGGCAGGAATGAGCAGTTCTTC
once	TRBD2	TRBV11-3	TRBJ2-5	15	CASSLRLGGEETQYF	TGTGCCAGCAGCTTACGATTGGGAGGGGAAGAGACCCAGTACTTC
-	-	TRBV7-2	TRBJ2-1	13	CASSWSSYNEQFF	TGTGCCAGCAGCTGGAGCTCCTACAATGAGCAGTTCTTC
-	-	TRBV25-1	TRBJ1-1	15	CASSEYAGSNTEAFF	TGTGCCAGCAGTGAATACGCGGGGTCGAACACTGAAGCTTTCTTT
-	TRBD1	TRBV5-6	TRBJ1-2	15	CASSSPHRQGASYTF	TGTGCCAGCAGCTCGCCACACCGACAGGGGGCAAGCTACACCTTC
-	-	TRBV6-2/TRBV6-3	TRBJ2-1	12	CASSQRINEQFF	TGTGCCAGCAGTCAGAGGATCAATGAGCAGTTCTTC
-	-	TRBV29-1	TRBJ1-3	12	CSGGQTGNTIYF	TGCAGCGGCGGACAGACGGGAAACACCATATATTTT
once	-	TRBV9	TRBJ1-4	15	CASRDDRKRSEKLFF	TGTGCCAGCAGGGATGACAGGAAACGGAGTGAAAAACTGTTTTTT
-	TRBD1	TRBV11-2	TRBJ1-2	15	CASSSLRDRRYGYTF	TGTGCCAGCAGCTCTCTACGGGACAGACGCTATGGCTACACCTTC
-	TRBD1	TRBV19	TRBJ1-5	17	CASSRRQGAFGNQPQHF	TGTGCCAGTAGTAGGCGACAGGGCGCATTTGGCAATCAGCCCCAGCATTTT